The 13 T cell receptor beta chains presented below share a single source sample, sequenced in a study of T-cell reconstitution after alpha-beta-depleted transplantation in children. The TCRbeta library was prepared with unique molecular identifiers. Each CDR3 protein is one row after TCRdb ran MiXCR on the PCR reads. The table includes over 85,000 distinct CDR3 sequences, under 9% detected once. Sequenced here: PBMCs, sampled before TCRalphabeta/CD19-depleted stem cell transplant. These receptors all come from a boy aged 2-9 years with acute lymphoblastic leukemia, due to receive a stem cell transplant.

This clonotype occurred many times. The chain links TRBV7-9 to TRBJ2-3; 10 bases align to TRBD1. CDR1 is SEHNR, CDR2 FQNEAQ, per germline (reference sequence). V was clipped by 8 bases and J by 3 bases; unmatched bases: 2. The CDR3 covers 13 residues. The CDR3 here is CASAGQGTDTQYF. For the CDR3, the DNA is TGTGCCAGCGCGGGACAGGGGACAGATACGCAGTATTTT.

This clonotype is labeled medium-sized. The V and J genes are TRBV2 and TRBJ2-5, with D possibly TRBD2 on 6 matching bases. V gave up 3 bases and J gave up 0 bases, with 11 bases separating them. The CDR3 is 15 amino acids. The germline gives CDR1 SNHLY, CDR2 FYNNEI. The CDR3 region has the DNA TGTGCCAGCAGTGATAGAGGACTACACCAAGAGACCCAGTACTTC. Its protein is CASSDRGLHQETQYF.

This clonotype was detected ten times or more. The chain couples TRBV11-2 to TRBJ2-5; TRBD2 aligns across 12 bases. The CDR3 has 17 amino acids. V lost 0 bases and J lost 5; bases outside the gene matches: 7. The germline V gene has CDR1 SGHAT and CDR2 FQNNGV. DNA for the CDR3: TGTGCCAGCAGCTTAGAGCCTAGCGGGGGGGCCAGGGAGACCCAGTACTTC. Translation gives CASSLEPSGGARETQYF.

The rearrangement joins TRBV28 to TRBJ2-3; D may match TRBD1 or TRBD2 (5 bases each). Germline V lookup: CDR1 MDHEN, CDR2 SYDVKM. This CDR3 has 16 amino acids. Trimming pared 7 bases from V and 2 bases from J, leaving 19 bases between. CDR3 nucleotide sequence: TGTGCCAGCACCCAACTCGGGACGGAAGCCACAGATACGCAGTATTTT. Its translation is CASTQLGTEATDTQYF.

This clonotype was seen many times. The chain links TRBV7-8 to TRBJ1-4, with 8 bases identical to TRBD1. CDR1 SGHVS and CDR2 FQNEAQ come from the germline V gene. V was pared by 2 bases and J by 5 bases, with 1 base of the junction left unmatched. The CDR3 is 14 residues long. CDR3 protein: CASSLNRGNEKLFF. The DNA for the CDR3 is TGTGCCAGCAGCTTAAACAGGGGGAATGAAAAACTGTTTTTT.

This clonotype was detected ten times or more. The chain recombines TRBV12-3 or TRBV12-4 with TRBJ2-5; possibly TRBD1 or TRBD2 for D (5 bases each). Trimming shortened V by 4 bases and J by 0 bases, and 12 bases separated the two germline ends. The CDR3 length is 15 residues. The CDR3 DNA follows: TGTGCCAGCAGTTGGACTCTGGGGCACCAAGAGACCCAGTACTTC. It specifies CASSWTLGHQETQYF.

This clonotype was found many times. The J gene is TRBJ1-5, the V gene TRBV19; D is possibly TRBD1 (6 bases). Germline loops: CDR1 LNHDA, CDR2 SQIVND (reference sequence). V lost 9 bases, J lost 1 base, and 16 bases lay in between. This CDR3 is 15 amino acids long. CDR3 DNA sequence: TGTGCCAGCTCTTGGGGGCAGGGAAGCAATCAGCCCCAGCATTTT. Translation: CASSWGQGSNQPQHF.

In its sample, this clonotype was seen many times. The chain joins TRBV2 to TRBJ2-7; TRBD1 is a possible D gene (5 bases). From germline, CDR1 is SNHLY and CDR2 FYNNEI. V was pared by 11 bases and J by 1 base, with 12 bases between. This CDR3 contains 12 residues. In nucleotides, the CDR3 is TGTGCCGGCCTGACAGATTCCTACGAGCAGTACTTC. As protein: CAGLTDSYEQYF. Variable domain in full (rest from reference TRBV2 and TRBJ2-7): EPEVTQTPSHQVTQMGQEVILRCVPISNHLYFYWYRQILGQKVEFLVSFYNNEISEKSEIFDDQFSVERPDGSNFTLKIRSTKLEDSAMYFCAGLTDSYEQYFGPGTRLTVT.

This clonotype was observed many times. The chain has TRBV27 and TRBJ2-3, with D perhaps matching TRBD2 (7 bases). V lost 6 bases to trimming and J lost 2 bases, with 15 bases between them. The CDR3 contains 15 residues. Per germline, CDR1 MNHEY and CDR2 SMNVEV (reference sequence). The CDR3 nucleotides are TGTGCCAGCAGGGAGCGGGACAAAAACACAGATACGCAGTATTTT. It yields the protein CASRERDKNTDTQYF.

There are many counts of this clonotype. The rearrangement links TRBV6-1 to TRBJ1-6; tentative D call: TRBD1 (5 bases). CDR3 length equals 15 residues. Trimming cost V 3 bases and J 5 bases, with 11 bases left between them. Germline V CDR1 and CDR2: MNHNS, SASEGT. The CDR3 region is CASSESETDNSPLHF. The CDR3 nucleotides read TGTGCCAGCAGTGAGTCCGAGACAGATAATTCACCCCTCCACTTT.

The rearrangement joins TRBV9 to TRBJ1-1; D not certain. Germline V gene sequence: CDR1 SGDLS, CDR2 YYNGEE. Trimming removed 0 bases from V and 7 bases from J, with 7 bases in between. The CDR3 totals 12 residues. Written as DNA, the CDR3 is TGTGCCAGCAGCGTAGTTCGGCATGAAGCTTTCTTT. Protein: CASSVVRHEAFF.

The V call is TRBV5-1, the J call TRBJ1-4; TRBD1 matches 7 bases. After removal of 0 bases from V and 8 bases from J, the junction contained 7 bases not matched to a gene. This CDR3 region has 15 residues. CDR1 and CDR2 (germline): SGHRS, YFSETQ. The CDR3 is CASSLEGGRGEKLFF. The CDR3 nucleotides are TGCGCCAGCAGCTTGGAAGGGGGCAGAGGCGAAAAACTGTTTTTT.

This chain uses TRBV15 with TRBJ2-7; TRBD2 aligns across 9 bases. In germline, CDR1 is LNHNV, CDR2 YYDKDF (reference sequence). This CDR3 contains 15 residues. Trimming at V came to 1 base and at J to 2 bases, leaving 3 bases not matched to a gene. CDR3: CATSRGLAGTYEQYF. The CDR3 DNA follows: TGTGCCACCAGCAGAGGGCTAGCGGGGACCTACGAGCAGTACTTC.